The rows below give T cell receptor beta chains drawn from one sample of a study of Ad26.COV2.S vaccination and SARS-CoV-2 variants. TCRdb keeps only in-frame clones here, not all; method: immunoSEQ multiplex PCR. This sample has roughly 680,000 clones, with approximately 88% found just once. The sequencing used peripheral blood, collected in a trial of Ad26.COV2.S vaccine versus placebo. These receptors all come from a person between 18 and 60 years old who received the Ad26.COV2.S COVID-19 vaccine or a placebo. The CDR3 runs from the conserved cysteine through the conserved F or W. Fields, in order: CDR3 DNA, CDR3 protein, clone size, J gene, V gene, D gene. D genes are given only for firm matches. Clone sizes are given selectively: once, few, many, or a class where the clone is expanded.

cdr3_nt: TGCGCCAGCAGCCAAGTAGGAGCGAACTATGGCTACACCTTC; cdr3_aa: CASSQVGANYGYTF; clone_size: NA; j_call: TRBJ1-2; v_call: TRBV4-3; d_call: NA
cdr3_nt: TGTGCCAGTGCCAACAGGGTAGGCAATCAGCCCCAGCATTTT; cdr3_aa: CASANRVGNQPQHF; clone_size: NA; j_call: TRBJ1-5; v_call: TRBV19; d_call: NA
cdr3_nt: TGTGCCAGCAGTTACTCGATTTATAGTGCGACCTACGAGCAGTACTTC; cdr3_aa: CASSYSIYSATYEQYF; clone_size: NA; j_call: TRBJ2-7; v_call: TRBV6-6; d_call: NA
cdr3_nt: TGTGCCAGCAGCCATAACCGGGACCCGATTAGCACAGATACGCAGTATTTT; cdr3_aa: CASSHNRDPISTDTQYF; clone_size: NA; j_call: TRBJ2-3; v_call: TRBV3-1/TRBV3-2; d_call: NA
cdr3_nt: TGTGCCAGCAACTCGGCAGGGAGTTCCTACGAGCAGTACTTC; cdr3_aa: CASNSAGSSYEQYF; clone_size: NA; j_call: TRBJ2-7; v_call: TRBV5-4; d_call: NA
cdr3_nt: TGTGCCAGCAGCCAACCCAACGGAGGCCAAGAGACCCAGTACTTC; cdr3_aa: CASSQPNGGQETQYF; clone_size: once; j_call: TRBJ2-5; v_call: TRBV5-4; d_call: NA
cdr3_nt: TGTGCCAGTACCCCTCGGGGGAGAAACTACGAGCAGTACTTC; cdr3_aa: CASTPRGRNYEQYF; clone_size: NA; j_call: TRBJ2-7; v_call: TRBV19; d_call: NA
cdr3_nt: TGTGCCAGCAGCTTAGAAGGGGGCAGTCAGCCCCAGCATTTT; cdr3_aa: CASSLEGGSQPQHF; clone_size: NA; j_call: TRBJ1-5; v_call: TRBV7-9; d_call: TRBD1
cdr3_nt: TGTGCCAGCAGCCAAGATCCAGGGACTGAAGCTTTCTTT; cdr3_aa: CASSQDPGTEAFF; clone_size: NA; j_call: TRBJ1-1; v_call: TRBV3-1/TRBV3-2; d_call: NA
cdr3_nt: TGCAGCGTGACAGGTAGGATTGGAGCTTTCTTT; cdr3_aa: CSVTGRIGAFF; clone_size: NA; j_call: TRBJ1-1; v_call: TRBV29-1; d_call: NA
cdr3_nt: TGCAGTGCTAGTGATCCTTCAGCAAACACTGAAGCTTTCTTT; cdr3_aa: CSASDPSANTEAFF; clone_size: once; j_call: TRBJ1-1; v_call: TRBV20-1; d_call: NA
cdr3_nt: TGTGCCGGAGCTCGGGAGGGCGGAAATTCACCCCTCCACTTT; cdr3_aa: CAGAREGGNSPLHF; clone_size: NA; j_call: TRBJ1-6; v_call: TRBV6-5; d_call: NA
cdr3_nt: TGTGCCACCAGCAGAGATGCTTTTAAGGAGGTTTCCAATCAGCCCCAGCATTTT; cdr3_aa: CATSRDAFKEVSNQPQHF; clone_size: NA; j_call: TRBJ1-5; v_call: TRBV15; d_call: NA
cdr3_nt: TGTGCCAGTCGCAGCCGGGACAGGGGGCGTCTCTATGGCTACACCTTC; cdr3_aa: CASRSRDRGRLYGYTF; clone_size: NA; j_call: TRBJ1-2; v_call: TRBV2; d_call: TRBD1
cdr3_nt: TGTGCCAGCAGCTTAGTGCAGGGTAGCACAGATACGCAGTATTTT; cdr3_aa: CASSLVQGSTDTQYF; clone_size: NA; j_call: TRBJ2-3; v_call: TRBV7-9; d_call: NA
cdr3_nt: TGTGCCAGCAGCCTCATAACGGGGGGACAGCTGAATGGCTACACCTTC; cdr3_aa: CASSLITGGQLNGYTF; clone_size: few; j_call: TRBJ1-2; v_call: TRBV9; d_call: TRBD1
cdr3_nt: TGTGCCAGCAGCCAGAACACTGAAGCTTTCTTT; cdr3_aa: CASSQNTEAFF; clone_size: NA; j_call: TRBJ1-1; v_call: TRBV7-9; d_call: NA
cdr3_nt: TGTGCCTGGAGTCTATCGGGACAGTCCTATGGCTACACCTTC; cdr3_aa: CAWSLSGQSYGYTF; clone_size: NA; j_call: TRBJ1-2; v_call: TRBV30; d_call: TRBD1
cdr3_nt: TGTGCCAGCAGTGAAGCTTGGGAGGGTGGCTACACCTTC; cdr3_aa: CASSEAWEGGYTF; clone_size: NA; j_call: TRBJ1-2; v_call: TRBV6-1; d_call: NA
cdr3_nt: TGTGCCAGCCTGGCGAGCTCCTACAATGAGCAGTTCTTC; cdr3_aa: CASLASSYNEQFF; clone_size: NA; j_call: TRBJ2-1; v_call: TRBV7-2; d_call: NA
cdr3_nt: TGTGCCAGTAGTATCCAGAGCAGGGGAGGAGTAGGCACAGATACGCAGTATTTT; cdr3_aa: CASSIQSRGGVGTDTQYF; clone_size: NA; j_call: TRBJ2-3; v_call: TRBV19; d_call: NA
cdr3_nt: TGTGCCAGTAGCGGGCACTACACAGATACGCAGTATTTT; cdr3_aa: CASSGHYTDTQYF; clone_size: NA; j_call: TRBJ2-3; v_call: TRBV19; d_call: NA
cdr3_nt: TGTGCCAGTAGTGACAGGGCGGGAGTGGGCGCTGAAGCTTTCTTT; cdr3_aa: CASSDRAGVGAEAFF; clone_size: once; j_call: TRBJ1-1; v_call: TRBV19; d_call: TRBD1
cdr3_nt: TGTGCCAGCAGCCACCCAAAGCGACCGTCCTACAATGAGCAGTTCTTC; cdr3_aa: CASSHPKRPSYNEQFF; clone_size: NA; j_call: TRBJ2-1; v_call: TRBV5-4; d_call: NA
cdr3_nt: TGTGCCAGCAGTCGGAAGGGTAGCACAGATACGCAGTATTTT; cdr3_aa: CASSRKGSTDTQYF; clone_size: NA; j_call: TRBJ2-3; v_call: TRBV27; d_call: NA
cdr3_nt: TGTGCCAGCAGTTATGACAGCCGCAATCAGCCCCAGCATTTT; cdr3_aa: CASSYDSRNQPQHF; clone_size: NA; j_call: TRBJ1-5; v_call: TRBV6-6; d_call: NA
cdr3_nt: TGTGCCAGCAGTTACGGGAGACAGAATGAAAAACTGTTTTTT; cdr3_aa: CASSYGRQNEKLFF; clone_size: once; j_call: TRBJ1-4; v_call: TRBV6-5; d_call: NA
cdr3_nt: TGCGCCAGCAGCCAAGTCCTAATTAGCGGGGGGGCCCTCTTAGGCACCGGGGAGCTGTTTTTT; cdr3_aa: CASSQVLISGGALLGTGELFF; clone_size: NA; j_call: TRBJ2-2; v_call: TRBV4-3; d_call: TRBD2
cdr3_nt: TGCGCCAGCAGCCCTGGACAGGGGGCAAAATACGAGCAGTACTTC; cdr3_aa: CASSPGQGAKYEQYF; clone_size: NA; j_call: TRBJ2-7; v_call: TRBV4-1; d_call: TRBD1
cdr3_nt: TGTGCCAGCAGTCCGCGGGACACCGGGGAGCTGTTTTTT; cdr3_aa: CASSPRDTGELFF; clone_size: NA; j_call: TRBJ2-2; v_call: TRBV25-1; d_call: NA
cdr3_nt: TGCGCCAGCAGCTTTCAGGAAGGGCGCCCGGTCTACACCTTC; cdr3_aa: CASSFQEGRPVYTF; clone_size: NA; j_call: TRBJ1-2; v_call: TRBV5-1; d_call: NA
cdr3_nt: TGTGCCAGCAGACCCAGGACTACTAACACCGGGGAGCTGTTTTTT; cdr3_aa: CASRPRTTNTGELFF; clone_size: NA; j_call: TRBJ2-2; v_call: TRBV7-9; d_call: NA
cdr3_nt: TGTGCCTGGAGTGAGAGCTCCTATAATTCACCCCTCCACTTT; cdr3_aa: CAWSESSYNSPLHF; clone_size: NA; j_call: TRBJ1-6; v_call: TRBV30; d_call: NA
cdr3_nt: TGTGCCACCAGCAGAGATCCAGGGGCCTTGGGTGGCTACACCTTC; cdr3_aa: CATSRDPGALGGYTF; clone_size: NA; j_call: TRBJ1-2; v_call: TRBV15; d_call: NA
cdr3_nt: TGTGCCAGTCAGGCCGGGACAGGATTTCCTAGCTCCTACGAGCAGTACTTC; cdr3_aa: CASQAGTGFPSSYEQYF; clone_size: NA; j_call: TRBJ2-7; v_call: TRBV5-6; d_call: TRBD1
cdr3_nt: TGTGCCAGCAGCTTAAAAAAGGGGGAGGGTGAAGCTTTCTTT; cdr3_aa: CASSLKKGEGEAFF; clone_size: NA; j_call: TRBJ1-1; v_call: TRBV5-8; d_call: NA
cdr3_nt: TGTGCCACCAGTGAAGCAGGGGGCATGAACACCGGGGAGCTGTTTTTT; cdr3_aa: CATSEAGGMNTGELFF; clone_size: NA; j_call: TRBJ2-2; v_call: TRBV24-1; d_call: TRBD1
cdr3_nt: TGTGCCACCAGTGATTCACCAGGACAGCCCCAGCATTTT; cdr3_aa: CATSDSPGQPQHF; clone_size: NA; j_call: TRBJ1-5; v_call: TRBV24-1; d_call: NA